A selection of T cell receptor beta chains follows, all from one sample in a study of T cell repertoires in cytomegalovirus infection. MiXCR, run by TCRdb on the reads, gives a single entry per CDR3 protein. The sample records 110,000 to 150,000 distinct CDR3 sequences, roughly 6.5% being singletons. The sequenced sample was PBMCs. The receptors come from a human donor in good health (CMV status not recorded). Some clones in this sample may be carry-over from other donors' samples. The CDR3 runs from the conserved cysteine through the conserved F or W. D genes are given only for firm matches. Size is omitted from some rows. Given values are once, few, many or a class for expanded clones.

J,D,V,size,CDR3,DNA
TRBJ2-3,.,TRBV29-1,.,CSVGAQTFTDTQYF,TGCAGCGTTGGGGCCCAGACCTTCACAGATACGCAGTATTTT
TRBJ1-1,.,TRBV5-1,.,CASSLEGVGRSTEAFF,TGCGCCAGCAGCTTGGAAGGGGTAGGGAGGAGCACTGAAGCTTTCTTT
TRBJ2-7,.,TRBV7-2,many,CASSRRGSYEQYF,TGTGCCAGCAGCCGCAGGGGATCCTACGAGCAGTACTTC
TRBJ2-3,.,TRBV19,.,CASRSDEGTDTQYF,TGTGCCAGTAGGTCAGATGAGGGTACAGATACGCAGTATTTT
TRBJ2-2,TRBD1,TRBV7-9,many,CASSSGQGPGTGELFF,TGTGCCAGCAGCTCGGGACAGGGTCCAGGGACCGGGGAGCTGTTTTTT
TRBJ1-1,.,TRBV7-2,many,CASSLAMGYTEAFF,TGTGCCAGCAGCTTAGCGATGGGGTACACTGAAGCTTTCTTT
TRBJ1-1,.,TRBV4-1,few,CASSQEAVRGNTEAFF,TGCGCCAGCAGCCAAGAAGCTGTCAGGGGTAACACTGAAGCTTTCTTT
TRBJ1-2,.,TRBV12-3/TRBV12-4,few,CASSGQRYGYTF,TGTGCCAGCAGTGGACAGCGATATGGCTACACCTTC
TRBJ1-1,TRBD1,TRBV14,many,CASSQGTGSTEAFF,TGTGCCAGCAGCCAGGGGACAGGGAGCACTGAAGCTTTCTTT
TRBJ2-5,TRBD2,TRBV7-2,many,CASSFTGTSKETQYF,TGTGCCAGCAGCTTCACCGGGACTAGCAAAGAGACCCAGTACTTC
TRBJ2-5,.,TRBV7-2,many,CASSSRGSGETQYF,TGTGCCAGCAGCTCCCGTGGCAGCGGGGAGACCCAGTACTTC
TRBJ2-5,TRBD2,TRBV24-1,many,CATQRGKEETQYF,TGTGCCACGCAGCGGGGGAAGGAGGAGACCCAGTACTTC
TRBJ1-2,.,TRBV6-1,many,CASSERRNYGYTF,TGTGCCAGCAGTGAACGGCGGAACTATGGCTACACCTTC
TRBJ2-7,.,TRBV20-1,many,CSALVGVEGYEQYF,TGCAGTGCCCTCGTCGGGGTAGAAGGGTACGAGCAGTACTTC
TRBJ1-2,TRBD1,TRBV20-1,many,CSARGDRTLGDYGYTF,TGCAGTGCTAGAGGGGACAGGACCCTCGGTGACTATGGCTACACCTTC
TRBJ2-4,.,TRBV7-2,many,CASSPEQFKNIQYF,TGTGCCAGCAGCCCCGAACAGTTCAAAAACATTCAGTACTTC
TRBJ1-3,.,TRBV7-8,many,CASSLQVRGVSSGNTIYF,TGTGCCAGCAGCTTACAAGTGAGAGGGGTGTCCTCTGGAAACACCATATATTTT
TRBJ2-1,.,TRBV5-1,few,CASSSSLRSDEQFF,TGCGCCAGCAGTTCAAGCCTCAGGTCGGATGAGCAGTTCTTC
TRBJ2-1,TRBD2,TRBV7-2,few,CASSRGGAGRNEQFF,TGTGCCAGCAGCCGCGGGGGGGCCGGGCGGAATGAGCAGTTCTTC
TRBJ1-5,.,TRBV5-5,.,CASRPRVGGLNQPQHF,TGTGCCAGCAGGCCCAGGGTTGGAGGGCTCAATCAGCCCCAGCATTTT
TRBJ2-7,.,TRBV12-3/TRBV12-4,many,CASSSFSSYEQYF,TGTGCCAGCAGTTCCTTCAGCTCCTACGAGCAGTACTTC
TRBJ1-2,.,TRBV7-2,many,CASSRPGEGYGYTF,TGTGCCAGCAGCAGACCGGGGGAGGGATATGGCTACACCTTC
TRBJ2-5,.,TRBV7-2,many,CASSGSRNQETQYF,TGTGCCAGCTCGGGCTCCCGGAATCAAGAGACCCAGTACTTC
TRBJ1-2,.,TRBV7-3,many,CASRDSIYGYTF,TGTGCCAGCCGGGACTCGATTTATGGCTACACCTTC
TRBJ2-7,.,TRBV7-9,many,CASSHPSGTESSYEQYF,TGTGCCAGCAGCCACCCTTCCGGGACTGAGAGCTCCTACGAGCAGTACTTC
TRBJ2-1,TRBD2,TRBV29-1,few,CSVTGLSGGPNEQFF,TGCAGCGTCACTGGACTAAGCGGGGGACCCAATGAGCAGTTCTTC
TRBJ2-5,TRBD2,TRBV7-2,many,CASSSGLQYQETQYF,TGTGCCAGCAGCTCGGGACTACAGTACCAAGAGACCCAGTACTTC
TRBJ1-2,.,TRBV7-2,many,CASSFSQVRGYTF,TGTGCCAGCAGCTTTTCCCAAGTTAGGGGCTACACCTTC
TRBJ1-6,.,TRBV4-2,many,CASSQPNPGDSPYNSPLHF,TGTGCCAGCAGCCAACCCAACCCCGGCGACAGTCCCTATAATTCACCCCTCCACTTT
TRBJ2-7,.,TRBV20-1,.,CSARKVERKPYEQYF,TGCAGTGCTAGGAAGGTGGAAAGGAAGCCCTACGAGCAGTACTTC
TRBJ2-5,.,TRBV20-1,few,CSASGEETQYF,TGCAGTGCTAGCGGGGAGGAGACCCAGTACTTC
TRBJ2-2,TRBD2,TRBV9,.,CASSVVTGLAANTGELFF,TGTGCCAGCAGCGTAGTGACGGGACTAGCGGCGAACACCGGGGAGCTGTTTTTT
TRBJ1-4,.,TRBV6-1,.,CASSESTNEKLFF,TGTGCCAGCAGTGAAAGCACTAATGAAAAACTGTTTTTT
TRBJ1-2,.,TRBV28,.,CASSVSVRVGYGYTF,TGTGCCAGCAGTGTATCGGTACGGGTGGGCTATGGCTACACCTTC
TRBJ2-1,.,TRBV11-3,many,CASSQKQGYGREQFF,TGTGCCAGCAGCCAGAAACAGGGATATGGACGTGAGCAGTTCTTC
TRBJ2-5,.,TRBV10-3,few,CATALGEPRETQYF,TGTGCCACCGCTCTCGGGGAGCCGCGGGAGACCCAGTACTTC
TRBJ2-1,.,TRBV6-6,many,CASSGLGSDTLYNEQFF,TGTGCCAGCAGTGGCTTAGGGAGCGACACACTCTACAATGAGCAGTTCTTC
TRBJ2-5,TRBD2,TRBV12-3/TRBV12-4,.,CASSQNSGGAETQYF,TGTGCCAGCAGCCAAAATAGCGGGGGGGCAGAGACCCAGTACTTC
TRBJ2-1,TRBD2,TRBV2,many,CASSRDGTRNEQFF,TGTGCCAGCAGCCGAGACGGGACTAGAAATGAGCAGTTCTTC
TRBJ2-7,TRBD2,TRBV7-2,many,CASSWTSGDYEQYF,TGTGCCAGCAGTTGGACTAGCGGGGACTACGAGCAGTACTTC
TRBJ2-1,.,TRBV19,many,CASSIPGRGQGEQFF,TGTGCCAGTAGTATCCCGGGGCGGGGGCAGGGTGAGCAGTTCTTC
TRBJ1-2,TRBD1,TRBV19,many,CASSKTQTGATYTF,TGTGCCAGTAGTAAGACCCAGACAGGGGCCACCTACACCTTC